These T cell receptor beta chains were read from a single sample in a study of blood T cell repertoires in COVID-19. Assay used: immunoSEQ multiplex PCR; TCRdb lists only in-frame clones, some missing. Of approximately 200,000 clones listed, just under 90% are singletons. Sequenced sample: peripheral blood. These receptors came from a man between 60 and 75 years old who had recovered from COVID-19. The CDR3 runs from the conserved cysteine through the conserved F or W. D genes are given only for firm matches. Rows give clone size only sometimes, using once, few, many, or a class for an expanded clone.

>TRBJ2-1|TRBV7-6|TRBD2|NA
CASSFSSGAYNEQFF
TGTGCCAGCAGCTTTAGTAGCGGGGCCTACAATGAGCAGTTCTTC
>TRBJ1-1|TRBV7-3|TRBD1|NA
CASSLQGTGGTEAFF
TGTGCCAGCAGCTTACAGGGGACAGGTGGGACTGAAGCTTTCTTT
>TRBJ2-7|TRBV7-3|NA|once
CASSSGVGVYEQYF
TGTGCCAGCAGCTCGGGCGTCGGGGTCTACGAGCAGTACTTC
>TRBJ2-1|TRBV19|TRBD2|NA
CASSGVGRDEQFF
TGTGCCAGTAGTGGGGTAGGGAGGGATGAGCAGTTCTTC
>TRBJ2-3|TRBV27|TRBD2|NA
CASSYRLAGTDTQYF
TGTGCCAGCAGCTACCGACTAGCGGGCACAGATACGCAGTATTTT
>TRBJ1-1|TRBV18|NA|NA
CASSPTRGYTEAFF
TGTGCCAGCTCACCAACCCGGGGGTACACTGAAGCTTTCTTT
>TRBJ1-1|TRBV7-3|NA|NA
CASSFSTANTEAFF
TGTGCCAGCAGCTTCTCGACAGCGAACACTGAAGCTTTCTTT
>TRBJ2-7|TRBV7-9|TRBD1|NA
CASNLGTGVEEQYF
TGTGCCAGCAACCTCGGGACAGGGGTGGAGGAGCAGTACTTC
>TRBJ2-7|TRBV6-5|TRBD1|NA
CASRVRDREYF
TGTGCCAGCAGGGTCCGGGACAGAGAGTACTTC
>TRBJ2-4|TRBV7-8|TRBD2|NA
CASSPGRTSNPAKNIQYF
TGTGCCAGCAGCCCCGGGCGGACTAGCAACCCAGCCAAAAACATTCAGTACTTC
>TRBJ1-2|TRBV5-5|TRBD1|NA
CASSKGTGDGYTF
TGTGCCAGCAGCAAAGGGACAGGGGATGGCTACACCTTC
>TRBJ1-4|TRBV5-1|TRBD1|NA
CASSSGQGSEKLFF
TGCGCCAGCAGCTCCGGACAGGGCTCCGAAAAACTGTTTTTT
>TRBJ2-2|TRBV5-1|TRBD2|NA
CASSISPSGGADGELFF
TGCGCCAGCAGCATCAGCCCTAGCGGGGGGGCCGACGGGGAGCTGTTTTTT
>TRBJ1-1|TRBV7-9|NA|NA
CASSLSGSSTEAFF
TGTGCCAGCAGCTTGTCCGGTTCGAGCACTGAAGCTTTCTTT
>TRBJ2-2|TRBV9|TRBD2|once
CASSPWTSGGAGELFF
TGTGCCAGCAGCCCTTGGACTAGCGGGGGGGCCGGGGAGCTGTTTTTT
>TRBJ1-2|TRBV6-5|NA|NA
CASSNSYGYTF
TGTGCCAGCAGTAATTCGTATGGCTACACCTTC
>TRBJ1-4|TRBV2|NA|NA
CASSATGISPEKLFF
TGTGCCAGCAGCGCCACAGGGATATCCCCCGAAAAACTGTTTTTT
>TRBJ1-5|TRBV2|TRBD1|NA
CASSADRSSNQPQHF
TGTGCCAGCAGCGCGGACAGGAGTAGCAATCAGCCCCAGCATTTT
>TRBJ2-7|TRBV19|NA|NA
CASSTQPYEQYF
TGTGCCAGTAGCACACAGCCCTACGAGCAGTACTTC